These 32 T cell receptor beta chains came from one sample sequenced in a study of cytomegalovirus exposure and HLA in healthy donors. Researchers ran the PCR with 60 Vbeta and 13 Jbeta primers. TCRdb keeps only in-frame clones here, not all; method: immunoSEQ multiplex PCR. The sample has 110,000 or so clones; over 65% are singletons. The sample comprised PBMCs. The receptors originated from a female donor in good health and CMV-seronegative.

This clone was detected only once. The chain employs TRBV5-1 and TRBJ2-3, with TRBD2 identical over 9 bases. Germline V gene sequence: CDR1 SGHRS, CDR2 YFSETQ. J gave up 0 bases and V 2 bases, and 16 bases lay outside the gene matches. The CDR3 is 20 amino acids. CDR3 in amino acids: CASSFSVAGAGISSTDTQYF. CDR3 nucleotides: TGCGCCAGCAGCTTCTCGGTAGCGGGGGCAGGCATTTCTAGCACAGATACGCAGTATTTT.

This clone has only one observation. The J gene is TRBJ1-5, the V gene TRBV15, with D tentatively TRBD1 (6 bases). The germline V and J ends were trimmed by 5 bases and 7 bases, with 12 bases remaining between them. Germline V CDR1 and CDR2: LNHNV, YYDKDF (reference sequence). The CDR3 spans 13 residues. The CDR3 loop is CATSRAGEQPQHF. DNA of the CDR3: TGTGCCACCAGCCGCGCAGGGGAGCAGCCCCAGCATTTT.

The V gene is TRBV7-2, the J gene TRBJ1-1; 9 bases are shared with TRBD1. V shed 5 bases, J shed 5 bases, and the junction held 12 bases outside the gene matches. CDR3 size: 16 residues. The germline V gene has CDR1 SGHTA and CDR2 FQGNSA. The CDR3 loop reads CASSDIGRQGETEAFF. The CDR3 DNA reads as TGTGCCAGCAGCGATATCGGGAGACAGGGGGAGACTGAAGCTTTCTTT.

V usage is TRBV6-6 and J usage is TRBJ2-7; D gene unclear. With 6 bases removed from V and 3 bases from J, the gap between germline ends came to 9 bases. The CDR3 runs to 12 residues. Germline V lookup: CDR1 MNHNY, CDR2 SVGAGI (reference sequence). The CDR3 sequence is CASSPPSYEQYF. DNA for the CDR3: TGTGCCAGCAGCCCCCCGAGCTACGAGCAGTACTTC.

The V and J genes are TRBV7-2 and TRBJ2-1, with 10 bases lining up with TRBD2. CDR3 length: 14 residues. After removal of 4 bases from V and 9 bases from J, the junction contained 6 bases not matched to a gene. Germline V gene lookup returns CDR1 SGHTA and CDR2 FQGNSA. The CDR3 DNA sequence: TGTGCCAGCAGCTCGAGCGGGGGGGCCGGTGAGCAGTTCTTC. Amino acid sequence: CASSSSGGAGEQFF.

The V and J genes are TRBV6-1 and TRBJ1-1; D gene uncertain. Germline V lookup: CDR1 MNHNS, CDR2 SASEGT. The CDR3 length is 17 residues. Trimming removed 0 bases at V and 0 bases at J, with 14 bases between. The DNA of the CDR3 is TGTGCCAGCAGTGAAGCAGTCTGGAGTTCGATGAACACTGAAGCTTTCTTT. Its translation: CASSEAVWSSMNTEAFF.

V usage is TRBV15 and J usage is TRBJ2-5; possibly TRBD1 for D (6 bases). From germline, CDR1 is LNHNV and CDR2 YYDKDF (reference sequence). The CDR3 is made up of 14 amino acids. The V end was cut by 5 bases, the J end by 2 bases, with 12 bases between. The CDR3 coding sequence is TGTGCCACCAGCGGACAGCCTGAGCAAGAGACCCAGTACTTC. Amino acids: CATSGQPEQETQYF.

The chain couples TRBV9 to TRBJ2-3; 8 bases align to TRBD2. With 2 bases clipped from V and 4 bases from J, the junction kept 6 bases outside the gene matches. Per germline, CDR1 SGDLS and CDR2 YYNGEE. The CDR3 length is 15 residues. CDR3 region: CASSVAGGEADTQYF. The CDR3 DNA follows: TGTGCCAGCAGCGTTGCCGGGGGGGAGGCAGATACGCAGTATTTT.

V gene TRBV5-4 combines with J gene TRBJ2-5, with a possible D match to TRBD2 (5 bases). V dropped 4 bases and J dropped 3 bases, with 16 bases sitting between them. From germline, CDR1 is SGHNT and CDR2 YYREEE (reference sequence). The CDR3 sequence is 15 residues long. DNA for the CDR3: TGTGCCAGCAGCCCGACGGGAACCGGAAAAGAGACCCAGTACTTC. Encoded protein: CASSPTGTGKETQYF. Looking up the rest from reference TRBV5-4 and TRBJ2-5 gives the full variable domain: ETGVTQSPTHLIKTRGQQVTLRCSSQSGHNTVSWYQQALGQGPQFIFQYYREEENGRGNFPPRFSGLQFPNYSSELNVNALELDDSALYLCASSPTGTGKETQYFGPGTRLLVL.

This clone came up many times. This chain uses TRBV6-4 with TRBJ2-2; possible D gene TRBD1, 6 bases. V was trimmed by 2 bases and J by 0 bases, leaving 13 bases between them. Per the germline V gene, CDR1 is MRHNA and CDR2 is SNTAGT. The CDR3 is 17 amino acids. CDR3 DNA sequence: TGTGCCAGCAGTGACACCTCGACAGGTTCGAACACCGGGGAGCTGTTTTTT. Translated, it gives CASSDTSTGSNTGELFF.

J is TRBJ1-5 and V is TRBV16, with D maybe TRBD1 (5 bases). Germline CDR1 is KGHSY and CDR2 is FQNENV. V was cut by 7 bases and J by 5 bases, with 15 bases left in between. There are 14 residues in the CDR3. CDR3 nucleotide sequence: TGTGCCAGCACCACCCGGGGGACGCATCAGCCCCAGCATTTT. Amino acids: CASTTRGTHQPQHF. The variable domain in full, with the rest retrieved from reference TRBV16 and TRBJ1-5, is GEEVAQTPKHLVRGEGQKAKLYCAPIKGHSYVFWYQQVLKNEFKFLISFQNENVFDETGMPKERFSAKCLPNSPCSLEIQATKLEDSAVYFCASTTRGTHQPQHFGDGTRLSIL.

V gene TRBV9 combines with J gene TRBJ1-2, with 9 bases identical to TRBD1. CDR3 length: 17 residues. The J segment lost 2 bases and the V segment lost 1 base, leaving 9 bases of the junction unmatched. CDR1 and CDR2 from the germline V gene are SGDLS and YYNGEE. The CDR3 reads CASSVRGQGAGNYGYTF. The CDR3 coding sequence is TGTGCCAGCAGCGTAAGGGGACAGGGCGCCGGAAACTATGGCTACACCTTC.

This clone showed up just a few times. J is TRBJ1-1 and V is TRBV4-1; 7 nucleotides align to TRBD1. Germline CDR1 and CDR2: MGHRA and YSYEKL. Trimming took 0 bases from V and 0 from J; bases not matched to a gene: 10. The CDR3 has 18 amino acids. CDR3 sequence (DNA): TGCGCCAGCAGCCAAGACCCAGGTGACAGGGCAATGAACACTGAAGCTTTCTTT. Translating gives CASSQDPGDRAMNTEAFF.

The gene calls are TRBV18 and TRBJ1-1; maybe TRBD1 (5 bases). CDR3 size: 17 residues. Trimming left V 3 bases short and J 6 bases short, with 23 bases between. Germline CDR1 and CDR2: KGHSH and LQKENI. The CDR3 spells CASSPRFSGATGAEAFF. The CDR3 region has the DNA TGTGCCAGCTCACCCCGGTTTAGTGGGGCGACGGGAGCTGAAGCTTTCTTT.

The V and J genes are TRBV6-1 and TRBJ1-2, with no clear D. The length of the CDR3 is 14 residues. V shed 6 bases and J shed 2 bases, with 13 bases lying between them. CDR1 and CDR2 from the germline V gene are MNHNS and SASEGT. CDR3 nucleotides: TGTGCCAGCAGCGAAAGTCTAGAAAACTATGGCTACACCTTC. This gives the protein CASSESLENYGYTF.

This clone was observed once. The CDR3 coding sequence is TGTGCCATCAGTGAGCTGAGGTGCGTTTGCTCCTCCCAAGAGACCCAGTACTTC. It is translated as CAISELRCVCSSQETQYF. The rearrangement uses TRBV10-3 and TRBJ2-5; D unclear. Germline CDR1 and CDR2: ENHRY and SYGVKD. This CDR3 has 18 residues. V lost 2 bases to trimming and J lost 1 base, with 20 bases between them.

This sequence joins TRBV5-4 and TRBJ2-5; TRBD2 matches 9 bases. CDR1 and CDR2 from the germline V gene are SGHNT and YYREEE (reference sequence). V lost 9 bases to trimming and J lost 4 bases; unmatched junction nucleotides: 10. This CDR3 has 14 residues. Here the CDR3 DNA reads TGTGCCACTTACCCGGGACTAGCACCAGAGACCCAGTACTTC. Its protein is CATYPGLAPETQYF.

The chain employs TRBV7-9 and TRBJ1-1; D uncertain. This CDR3 comprises 13 residues. Germline V gene lookup returns CDR1 SEHNR and CDR2 FQNEAQ (reference sequence). Trimming took off 6 bases at V and 4 bases at J, with 12 bases between the two ends. As DNA, the CDR3 is TGTGCCAGCAGTTGGGAGCGGAGCACTGAAGCTTTCTTT. This codes for CASSWERSTEAFF. The full variable domain, rest sourced from reference TRBV7-9 and TRBJ1-1, is DTGVSQNPRHKITKRGQNVTFRCDPISEHNRLYWYRQTLGQGPEFLTYFQNEAQLEKSRLLSDRFSAERPKGSFSTLEIQRTEQGDSAMYLCASSWERSTEAFFGQGTRLTVV.

The chain recombines TRBV30 with TRBJ2-1; D call uncertain. The CDR3 is made up of 14 amino acids. Trimming shortened V by 5 bases and J by 0 bases, and 11 bases separated the two germline ends. CDR1 is GTSNPN, CDR2 SVGIG, per germline (reference sequence). The CDR3 protein is CAWAHSSSYNEQFF. The CDR3 DNA sequence: TGTGCCTGGGCTCACTCAAGCTCCTACAATGAGCAGTTCTTC.

A single count supports this clone. The chain combines TRBV7-6 with TRBJ2-7, with D possibly matching TRBD1 (5 bases). The germline gives CDR1 SGHVS, CDR2 FNYEAQ. The CDR3 sequence is 14 residues long. Trimming took 5 bases from V and 0 from J, leaving 11 bases between them. CDR3 protein: CASSDSSSSYEQYF. In nucleotides, the CDR3 is TGTGCCAGCAGCGACAGTTCAAGCTCCTACGAGCAGTACTTC.

The rearrangement uses TRBV7-9 and TRBJ2-7; 8 positions agree with TRBD1. J gave up 4 bases and V 4 bases, and 6 bases lay outside the gene matches. The germline CDR1 and CDR2 sequences are SEHNR and FQNEAQ (reference sequence). This CDR3 is built from 14 residues. As DNA, the CDR3 is TGTGCCAGCAGCTACGGGACAGGAAAGTACGAGCAGTACTTC. Its protein product is CASSYGTGKYEQYF. Together with reference TRBV7-9 and TRBJ2-7, the CDR3 gives the full variable domain: DTGVSQNPRHKITKRGQNVTFRCDPISEHNRLYWYRQTLGQGPEFLTYFQNEAQLEKSRLLSDRFSAERPKGSFSTLEIQRTEQGDSAMYLCASSYGTGKYEQYFGPGTRLTVT.

The chain combines TRBV4-1 with TRBJ2-1, with 8 nucleotides matching TRBD2. V was pared by 5 bases and J by 4 bases, with 7 bases of the junction left unmatched. The CDR3 spans 15 residues. Germline CDR1 is MGHRA and CDR2 is YSYEKL. CDR3 loop: CASSYGAGGYNEQFF. The CDR3 nucleotides are TGCGCCAGCAGCTACGGGGCGGGGGGTTACAATGAGCAGTTCTTC.

The chain couples TRBV30 to TRBJ1-1, with D possibly matching TRBD1 (5 bases). V lost 2 bases and J lost 0, with 13 bases in between. CDR1 and CDR2 (germline): GTSNPN, SVGIG (reference sequence). The CDR3 spans 15 residues. CDR3 loop: CAWSPAGGLNTEAFF. The CDR3 bases are TGTGCCTGGAGTCCCGCGGGGGGACTGAACACTGAAGCTTTCTTT. Variable domain in full (rest from reference TRBV30 and TRBJ1-1): SQTIHQWPATLVQPVGSPLSLECTVEGTSNPNLYWYRQAAGRGLQLLFYSVGIGQISSEVPQNLSASRPQDRQFILSSKKLLLSDSGFYLCAWSPAGGLNTEAFFGQGTRLTVV.

This chain connects TRBV13 to TRBJ1-2; no definite D call. The CDR3 contains 13 residues. Germline V gene lookup returns CDR1 PRHDT and CDR2 FYEKMQ (reference sequence). V lost 1 base, J lost 8 bases, and 11 bases lay in between. The chain's CDR3 is CASSLAAVGGYTF. DNA of the CDR3: TGTGCCAGCAGCTTAGCGGCGGTCGGGGGCTACACCTTC.

In this sample, this clone turned up a few times. V usage is TRBV10-2 and J usage is TRBJ1-5, with D tentatively TRBD1 (6 bases). The germline V and J ends were trimmed by 8 bases and 6 bases, with 14 bases remaining between them. The CDR3 loop spans 13 amino acids. Germline CDR1 reads WSHSY; CDR2 reads SAAADI. As DNA, the CDR3 is TGCGCCAGCGCCACAGGGAGTATTCAGCCCCAGCATTTT. Protein sequence: CASATGSIQPQHF.

This chain joins TRBV7-3 and TRBJ2-3, with D perhaps TRBD2 (7 bases). V lost 6 bases, J lost 2 bases, and 18 bases lay in between. Germline V lookup: CDR1 SGHTA, CDR2 FQGTGA. The CDR3 extends over 16 amino acids. The CDR3 sequence is CASSPMAGAFTDTQYF. CDR3 in DNA: TGTGCCAGCAGTCCCATGGCGGGGGCCTTCACAGATACGCAGTATTTT.

This chain uses TRBV7-9 with TRBJ2-7; D may be TRBD2 (7 bases). The germline CDR1 and CDR2 sequences are SEHNR and FQNEAQ (reference sequence). Deletions cut 5 bases from V and 5 bases from J, with 10 bases between. The CDR3 covers 12 residues. The CDR3 coding sequence is TGTGCCAGCAGCGGGGGGGGCGACGAGCAGTACTTC. It specifies CASSGGGDEQYF.

This chain joins TRBV5-4 and TRBJ2-7; 7 nucleotides align to TRBD2. Trimming removed 4 bases from V and 6 bases from J; junction bases left unmatched: 13. CDR3 length: 15 residues. Germline values: CDR1 SGHNT, CDR2 YYREEE (reference sequence). DNA for the CDR3: TGTGCCAGCAGCGGGGGGGACTCCCCGAATTTCGAGCAGTACTTC. Amino acid sequence: CASSGGDSPNFEQYF. The variable domain in full, with the rest retrieved from reference TRBV5-4 and TRBJ2-7, is ETGVTQSPTHLIKTRGQQVTLRCSSQSGHNTVSWYQQALGQGPQFIFQYYREEENGRGNFPPRFSGLQFPNYSSELNVNALELDDSALYLCASSGGDSPNFEQYFGPGTRLTVT.

V and J are TRBV6-6 and TRBJ2-5; the match to TRBD1 covers 7 bases. Germline CDR1 reads MNHNY; CDR2 reads SVGAGI (reference sequence). Trimming removed 4 bases from V and 0 bases from J; junction bases left unmatched: 5. The CDR3 is 15 residues long. The DNA of the CDR3 is TGTGCCAGCAGTTGGGACAGAGAGTACCAAGAGACCCAGTACTTC. Translating gives CASSWDREYQETQYF.

This sequence joins TRBV7-3 and TRBJ2-5, with D possibly matching TRBD2 (6 bases). The CDR3 length is 15 residues. V was pared by 0 bases and J by 4 bases, with 12 bases between. The germline V gene encodes CDR1 SGHTA and CDR2 FQGTGA. CDR3 nucleotides: TGTGCCAGCAGCTTAACGGAGGGTAGGGGAGAGACCCAGTACTTC. It encodes CASSLTEGRGETQYF.

This clone has just one count. This chain joins TRBV5-1 and TRBJ2-3; 15 positions match TRBD2. CDR3 size: 19 residues. CDR1 is SGHRS and CDR2 is YFSETQ in the germline V gene. J lost 3 bases, V lost 5 bases, and 13 bases had no gene match. CDR3 in amino acids: CASSSGLAGGRVRTDTQYF. As DNA, the CDR3 is TGCGCCAGCAGTTCCGGACTAGCGGGGGGGCGCGTTCGGACAGATACGCAGTATTTT.

V usage is TRBV7-3 and J usage is TRBJ2-3, with 7 nucleotides matching TRBD2. The CDR3 runs 14 residues. Germline V lookup: CDR1 SGHTA, CDR2 FQGTGA. The V and J ends lost 2 bases and 5 bases, in that order; junction bases with no gene match: 4. In nucleotides, the CDR3 is TGTGCCAGCAGCTTATTCGGGGGGAAAGATACGCAGTATTTT. Amino acid sequence: CASSLFGGKDTQYF.